This TCR beta chain was sequenced during a study of cytomegalovirus exposure and HLA in healthy donors. A multiplex PCR was run with 60 Vbeta primers and 13 Jbeta primers. The table came from immunoSEQ multiplex PCR; TCRdb's copy has only in-frame clones and leaves some out. The top ten hold about 3.8% of the sample, which has over 80,000 clones, over 65% seen once. Though probably carrying unrecorded immune exposures, donors were nominally healthy at sampling. The sample holds one count of this clone. Its antigen is unidentified. Study results and caveats: The study designated roughly 150 TCR beta chains cytomegalovirus-associated. In a later analysis, at a false discovery rate of 0.05, about 17,000 TCR beta sequences matched HLA alleles.

In germline, CDR1 is MGHDK, CDR2 SYGVNS. The CDR3 extends over 14 amino acids. The V and J ends lost 2 bases and 4 bases respectively, with 11 bases between them. The material sequenced was PBMCs. The rearrangement links TRBV25-1 to TRBJ2-5; TRBD2 might be the D (5 bases). The clonotype originates from a man aged 50 or older in good health and CMV-seronegative. DNA of the CDR3: TGTGCCAGCAGTGAAGGCCTAGCTTTAGAGACCCAGTACTTC. The encoded protein is CASSEGLALETQYF.